The 6 T cell receptor beta chains presented below share a single source sample, sequenced in a study of blood T cell repertoires in COVID-19. Sequencing used immunoSEQ multiplex PCR; TCRdb keeps in-frame clones, though not all of them. The data show around 300,000 clones, with approximately 90% seen just once and approximately 2% held by the top ten. The specimen sequenced was PBMCs or T cells enriched from blood (not recorded which). The receptors originated from a woman in her sixties in a cohort exposed to, infected with or recovered from COVID-19 (not recorded which).

This chain joins TRBV19 and TRBJ2-2, with 8 positions matching TRBD1. The CDR3 has 16 amino acids. Unmatched junction bases numbered 12, after V lost 6 bases and J lost 6 bases. Germline loops: CDR1 LNHDA, CDR2 SQIVND (reference sequence). The CDR3 spells CASSVPGQVIAGELFF. The CDR3 region has the DNA TGTGCCAGTAGCGTACCGGGACAGGTAATCGCCGGGGAGCTGTTTTTT.

CDR3 coding DNA: TGTGCCAGCAGTTTGGCCCGGGACAGGGCAACCTACGAGCAGTACTTC. Amino acid sequence: CASSLARDRATYEQYF. The V call is TRBV28, the J call TRBJ2-7; TRBD1 matches at 9 bases. CDR3 size: 16 residues. Germline values: CDR1 MDHEN, CDR2 SYDVKM. Trimming removed 3 bases from V and 2 bases from J; junction bases left unmatched: 8.

J is TRBJ1-1 and V is TRBV6-5; 10 nucleotides line up with TRBD1. The trim removed 7 bases at V and 6 bases at J, leaving 8 bases unmatched. The CDR3 consists of 14 residues. Germline CDR1 MNHEY, CDR2 SVGAGI. The CDR3 DNA follows: TGTGCCAGCATCGCGGGACAGGGGATCCCTGAAGCTTTCTTT. Encoded protein: CASIAGQGIPEAFF.

The genes are TRBV28 and TRBJ2-1, with a tentative D call TRBD2 (5 bases). This CDR3 contains 13 residues. Looked up from germline, CDR1 is MDHEN and CDR2 is SYDVKM. The V end lost 6 bases, the J end lost 6 bases, and 12 bases lay between the germline ends. This CDR3 reads CASSPGVVNEQFF. The CDR3 DNA is TGTGCCAGCAGCCCCGGGGTAGTCAATGAGCAGTTCTTC. Looking up the rest from reference TRBV28 and TRBJ2-1 gives the full variable domain: DVKVTQSSRYLVKRTGEKVFLECVQDMDHENMFWYRQDPGLGLRLIYFSYDVKMKEKGDIPEGYSVSREKKERFSLILESASTNQTSMYLCASSPGVVNEQFFGPGTRLTVL.

The chain couples TRBV7-9 to TRBJ1-1, with unresolved D. V was pared by 1 base and J by 5 bases, with 5 bases between. Germline V CDR1 and CDR2: SEHNR, FQNEAQ (reference sequence). The CDR3 extends over 12 amino acids. The CDR3 DNA reads TGTGCCAGCAGCTTAGTATCGACTGAAGCTTTCTTT. Residues: CASSLVSTEAFF.

V usage is TRBV28 and J usage is TRBJ2-7, with TRBD1 matching 11 bases. CDR1 is MDHEN and CDR2 is SYDVKM in the germline V gene. CDR3 length: 15 amino acids. With 8 bases clipped from V and 3 bases from J, the junction kept 9 bases outside the gene matches. The CDR3 bases are TGTGCCAGCTATCCAACCGGGACAGGGGGCTACGAGCAGTACTTC. As protein: CASYPTGTGGYEQYF.